This TCR beta chain was recovered during a study of beta chain features in type 1 diabetes. Study-wide background: Age, gender, cell numbers and subset yield matched between patients and controls.

Expressed TCRB transcripts were sequenced, since all the RNA that had been isolated was reverse transcribed. The table came from immunoSEQ multiplex PCR; TCRdb's copy has only in-frame clones and leaves some out. The sample consists of some 270,000 clones, approximately 14% of them appearing once. V lost 1 base and J 2 bases, leaving 9 bases between the germline ends. Per the germline V gene, CDR1 is SGHRS and CDR2 is YFSETQ. The CDR3 has 14 amino acids. The rearrangement joins TRBV5-1 to TRBJ1-2; TRBD1 might be the D (6 bases). This receptor was identified in a middle-aged woman in good health. The sample comprised naive CD4+ T cells from blood. The CDR3 DNA follows: TGCGCCAGCAGCTTGAGCGGACAGAACTATGGCTACACCTTC. It encodes CASSLSGQNYGYTF.